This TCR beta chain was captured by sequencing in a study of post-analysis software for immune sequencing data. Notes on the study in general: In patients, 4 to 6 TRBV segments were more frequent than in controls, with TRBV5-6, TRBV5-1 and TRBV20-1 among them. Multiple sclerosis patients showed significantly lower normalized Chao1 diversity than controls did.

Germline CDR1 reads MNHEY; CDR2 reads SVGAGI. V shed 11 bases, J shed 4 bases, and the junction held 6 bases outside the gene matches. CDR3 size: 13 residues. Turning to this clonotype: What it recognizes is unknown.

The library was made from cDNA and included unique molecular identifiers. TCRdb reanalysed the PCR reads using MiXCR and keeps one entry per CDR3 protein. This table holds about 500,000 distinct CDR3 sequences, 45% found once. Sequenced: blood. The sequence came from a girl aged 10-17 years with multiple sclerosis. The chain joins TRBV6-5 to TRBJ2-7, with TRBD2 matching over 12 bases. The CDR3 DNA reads TGTGCCGCCCGGCTAGCGGGAGGGTACGAGCAGTACTTC. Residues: CAARLAGGYEQYF.